The rows below give T cell receptor beta chains drawn from one sample of a study of T cells in Graves' hyperthyroidism and ophthalmopathy. TCRdb reprocessed the multiplex PCR reads via MiXCR and lists one record per CDR3 protein. The data contain 450,000 to 550,000 distinct CDR3 sequences, around 24% of them singletons. Sample: blood. The receptors here all came from a woman aged 25 to 39 with Graves' ophthalmopathy. CDR3s include the opening cysteine and the closing phenylalanine or tryptophan. The D gene is left open where the match is weak. The size of a clone is reported for some rows only, either as once, few or many, or as a class for expanded clones.

V gene: TRBV4-1; D gene: TRBD1; J gene: TRBJ1-2; clone size: many; CDR3 protein: CASSQGTGVYGYTF; CDR3 DNA: TGCGCCAGCAGCCAAGGGACAGGGGTGTATGGCTACACCTTC
V gene: TRBV20-1; D gene: -; J gene: TRBJ1-1; clone size: many; CDR3 protein: CSPGGDTEAFF; CDR3 DNA: TGCAGCCCCGGGGGGGACACTGAAGCTTTCTTT
V gene: TRBV5-1; D gene: -; J gene: TRBJ2-2; clone size: few; CDR3 protein: CASSLAVLTGELFF; CDR3 DNA: TGCGCCAGCAGCTTGGCTGTTCTCACCGGGGAGCTGTTTTTT
V gene: TRBV12-3/TRBV12-4; D gene: -; J gene: TRBJ2-7; clone size: few; CDR3 protein: CASSRGTGYEQYF; CDR3 DNA: TGTGCCAGCAGTCGGGGGACTGGCTACGAGCAGTACTTC
V gene: TRBV6-1; D gene: -; J gene: TRBJ1-3; clone size: -; CDR3 protein: CASSPRNTIYF; CDR3 DNA: TGTGCCAGCAGTCCTAGAAACACCATATATTTT
V gene: TRBV30; D gene: -; J gene: TRBJ1-1; clone size: many; CDR3 protein: CAWSVLVDTEAFF; CDR3 DNA: TGTGCCTGGAGTGTACTGGTCGACACTGAAGCTTTCTTT
V gene: TRBV19; D gene: TRBD1; J gene: TRBJ1-1; clone size: many; CDR3 protein: CASSARQGLNTEAFF; CDR3 DNA: TGTGCCAGTAGTGCTAGACAGGGTTTGAACACTGAAGCTTTCTTT
V gene: TRBV6-1; D gene: -; J gene: TRBJ2-5; clone size: many; CDR3 protein: CASSEKPDTALQETQYF; CDR3 DNA: TGTGCCAGCAGTGAGAAACCGGATACAGCCTTACAAGAGACCCAGTACTTC
V gene: TRBV28; D gene: -; J gene: TRBJ1-5; clone size: many; CDR3 protein: CASRWGNSNQPQHF; CDR3 DNA: TGTGCCAGCAGATGGGGGAATAGCAATCAGCCCCAGCATTTT
V gene: TRBV20-1; D gene: -; J gene: TRBJ2-2; clone size: many; CDR3 protein: CSAWRGTGELFF; CDR3 DNA: TGCAGTGCCTGGAGGGGCACCGGGGAGCTGTTTTTT
V gene: TRBV5-1; D gene: -; J gene: TRBJ1-2; clone size: many; CDR3 protein: CASSLESGYGYTF; CDR3 DNA: TGCGCCAGCAGCTTGGAATCAGGCTATGGCTACACCTTC
V gene: TRBV3-1; D gene: -; J gene: TRBJ1-1; clone size: many; CDR3 protein: CASSQAGTEAFF; CDR3 DNA: TGTGCCAGCAGCCAAGCCGGAACTGAAGCTTTCTTT
V gene: TRBV6-1; D gene: TRBD2; J gene: TRBJ2-7; clone size: many; CDR3 protein: CASSATSGAYEQYF; CDR3 DNA: TGTGCCAGCAGTGCGACTAGCGGCGCATACGAGCAGTACTTC
V gene: TRBV28; D gene: -; J gene: TRBJ1-1; clone size: -; CDR3 protein: CASSLWAGGENTEAFF; CDR3 DNA: TGTGCCAGCAGTTTATGGGCAGGCGGAGAGAACACTGAAGCTTTCTTT
V gene: TRBV2; D gene: -; J gene: TRBJ1-1; clone size: -; CDR3 protein: CASSEVRWTEAFF; CDR3 DNA: TGTGCCAGCAGTGAAGTCAGGTGGACTGAAGCTTTCTTT
V gene: TRBV20-1; D gene: -; J gene: TRBJ1-2; clone size: many; CDR3 protein: CSAPYRRRDGYTF; CDR3 DNA: TGCAGTGCTCCCTATCGGAGGCGTGATGGCTACACCTTC
V gene: TRBV6-2/TRBV6-3; D gene: -; J gene: TRBJ1-2; clone size: many; CDR3 protein: CASSIRDNYGYTF; CDR3 DNA: TGTGCCAGCAGTATCCGGGACAACTATGGCTACACCTTC
V gene: TRBV19; D gene: TRBD1; J gene: TRBJ1-3; clone size: -; CDR3 protein: CASSPRQGWLNTIYF; CDR3 DNA: TGTGCCAGTAGTCCACGACAGGGATGGTTAAACACCATATATTTT
V gene: TRBV7-3; D gene: TRBD1; J gene: TRBJ2-6; clone size: many; CDR3 protein: CASSLGTGGTGANVLTF; CDR3 DNA: TGTGCCAGCAGCTTAGGGACAGGGGGCACTGGGGCCAACGTCCTGACTTTC
V gene: TRBV29-1; D gene: -; J gene: TRBJ2-7; clone size: many; CDR3 protein: CSAKTRGEQYF; CDR3 DNA: TGCAGCGCGAAGACCAGGGGAGAGCAGTACTTC
V gene: TRBV6-2/TRBV6-3; D gene: -; J gene: TRBJ2-7; clone size: -; CDR3 protein: CASSPGQNEQYF; CDR3 DNA: TGTGCCAGCAGCCCCGGACAGAACGAGCAGTACTTC
V gene: TRBV4-1; D gene: -; J gene: TRBJ2-5; clone size: few; CDR3 protein: CASSQDPGNQETQYF; CDR3 DNA: TGCGCCAGCAGCCAAGATCCGGGCAACCAAGAGACCCAGTACTTC
V gene: TRBV12-3/TRBV12-4; D gene: TRBD1; J gene: TRBJ1-1; clone size: -; CDR3 protein: CASYPFRGMNTEAFF; CDR3 DNA: TGTGCCAGCTATCCTTTCAGGGGGATGAACACTGAAGCTTTCTTT
V gene: TRBV6-5; D gene: TRBD1; J gene: TRBJ2-2; clone size: -; CDR3 protein: CASAQGPADTGELFF; CDR3 DNA: TGTGCCAGCGCACAGGGGCCGGCGGACACCGGGGAGCTGTTTTTT
V gene: TRBV12-3/TRBV12-4; D gene: -; J gene: TRBJ1-2; clone size: many; CDR3 protein: CASSPDPNGYTF; CDR3 DNA: TGTGCCAGCAGTCCAGACCCTAATGGCTACACCTTC
V gene: TRBV13; D gene: TRBD2; J gene: TRBJ2-7; clone size: many; CDR3 protein: CASSLRRGGLYEQYF; CDR3 DNA: TGTGCCAGCAGCTTAAGGCGGGGGGGCCTCTACGAGCAGTACTTC
V gene: TRBV12-3/TRBV12-4; D gene: -; J gene: TRBJ2-2; clone size: many; CDR3 protein: CASRSENTGELFF; CDR3 DNA: TGTGCCAGCAGGTCAGAGAATACCGGGGAGCTGTTTTTT
V gene: TRBV27; D gene: -; J gene: TRBJ1-1; clone size: many; CDR3 protein: CASSSGRLNTEAFF; CDR3 DNA: TGTGCCAGCAGTTCGGGACGGTTGAACACTGAAGCTTTCTTT
V gene: TRBV29-1; D gene: -; J gene: TRBJ2-5; clone size: many; CDR3 protein: CSVPPPEGGQETQYF; CDR3 DNA: TGCAGCGTCCCCCCCCCCGAGGGGGGGCAAGAGACCCAGTACTTC
V gene: TRBV12-3/TRBV12-4; D gene: -; J gene: TRBJ1-5; clone size: many; CDR3 protein: CASSFGTQPQHF; CDR3 DNA: TGTGCCAGCAGTTTTGGGACTCAGCCCCAGCATTTT
V gene: TRBV28; D gene: -; J gene: TRBJ2-7; clone size: -; CDR3 protein: CASSSDRTRSYEQYF; CDR3 DNA: TGTGCCAGCAGTTCTGACCGGACAAGGTCCTACGAGCAGTACTTC
V gene: TRBV2; D gene: -; J gene: TRBJ2-2; clone size: -; CDR3 protein: CASSGRGASGELFF; CDR3 DNA: TGTGCCAGCAGTGGCAGGGGCGCGAGCGGGGAGCTGTTTTTT
V gene: TRBV2; D gene: -; J gene: TRBJ2-7; clone size: many; CDR3 protein: CASKEEGEQYF; CDR3 DNA: TGTGCCAGCAAAGAGGAGGGCGAGCAGTACTTC
V gene: TRBV3-1; D gene: -; J gene: TRBJ2-5; clone size: many; CDR3 protein: CASSHRGQYVQETQYF; CDR3 DNA: TGTGCCAGCAGCCATCGCGGACAGTATGTACAAGAGACCCAGTACTTC
V gene: TRBV20-1; D gene: -; J gene: TRBJ2-7; clone size: many; CDR3 protein: CSARGTSGGDFEQYF; CDR3 DNA: TGCAGTGCTAGAGGTACCAGTGGGGGTGACTTCGAGCAGTACTTC
V gene: TRBV25-1; D gene: -; J gene: TRBJ2-2; clone size: few; CDR3 protein: CASSGSGRHTGELCF; CDR3 DNA: TGTGCCAGCAGTGGCTCGGGACGGCACACCGGGGAGCTGTGTTTT
V gene: TRBV7-2; D gene: -; J gene: TRBJ1-2; clone size: many; CDR3 protein: CASSPRRQEYGYTF; CDR3 DNA: TGTGCCAGCAGCCCAAGGCGTCAGGAGTATGGCTACACCTTC
V gene: TRBV12-3/TRBV12-4; D gene: -; J gene: TRBJ1-3; clone size: many; CDR3 protein: CASSLEISGNTIYF; CDR3 DNA: TGTGCCAGCAGTTTAGAAATCTCTGGAAACACCATATATTTT
V gene: TRBV5-1; D gene: -; J gene: TRBJ2-5; clone size: -; CDR3 protein: CASSFMRFESGGGETQYF; CDR3 DNA: TGCGCCAGCAGCTTTATGCGTTTTGAGTCCGGTGGGGGAGAGACCCAGTACTTC
V gene: TRBV5-5; D gene: -; J gene: TRBJ2-7; clone size: -; CDR3 protein: CASSPDDLYYEQYF; CDR3 DNA: TGTGCCAGCAGCCCCGATGACCTTTACTACGAGCAGTACTTC
V gene: TRBV9; D gene: -; J gene: TRBJ1-1; clone size: few; CDR3 protein: CASSVPSGVNTEAFF; CDR3 DNA: TGTGCCAGCAGCGTCCCATCAGGAGTGAACACTGAAGCTTTCTTT
V gene: TRBV29-1; D gene: -; J gene: TRBJ2-7; clone size: many; CDR3 protein: CSVEDGAGRQYF; CDR3 DNA: TGCAGCGTTGAAGATGGCGCAGGACGACAGTACTTC
V gene: TRBV24-1; D gene: -; J gene: TRBJ2-2; clone size: few; CDR3 protein: CATSDLWGTGELFF; CDR3 DNA: TGTGCCACCAGTGATTTGTGGGGGACCGGGGAGCTGTTTTTT
V gene: TRBV6-2/TRBV6-3; D gene: TRBD1; J gene: TRBJ1-5; clone size: once; CDR3 protein: CASNTGVGQPQHF; CDR3 DNA: TGTGCCAGCAACACAGGGGTGGGCCAGCCCCAGCATTTT
V gene: TRBV2; D gene: -; J gene: TRBJ1-2; clone size: many; CDR3 protein: CASSVGVEGGYTF; CDR3 DNA: TGTGCCAGCAGTGTCGGCGTGGAGGGTGGCTACACCTTC
V gene: TRBV2; D gene: TRBD1; J gene: TRBJ1-6; clone size: many; CDR3 protein: CASTGAGQVNSPLHF; CDR3 DNA: TGTGCCAGCACCGGGGCGGGACAGGTTAATTCACCCCTCCACTTT
V gene: TRBV14; D gene: -; J gene: TRBJ2-7; clone size: -; CDR3 protein: CASSQGLVEYF; CDR3 DNA: TGTGCCAGCAGCCAAGGACTAGTTGAGTACTTC
V gene: TRBV4-2; D gene: TRBD1; J gene: TRBJ2-7; clone size: many; CDR3 protein: CASSQTGTGIYEQYF; CDR3 DNA: TGTGCCAGCAGCCAAACCGGGACAGGGATCTACGAGCAGTACTTC
V gene: TRBV7-2; D gene: -; J gene: TRBJ2-7; clone size: -; CDR3 protein: CASSLVAGEPYEQYF; CDR3 DNA: TGTGCCAGCAGCTTAGTGGCAGGGGAGCCCTACGAGCAGTACTTC
V gene: TRBV12-3/TRBV12-4; D gene: -; J gene: TRBJ1-1; clone size: few; CDR3 protein: CASSAHLAGEAFF; CDR3 DNA: TGTGCCAGCAGTGCCCATTTGGCGGGTGAAGCTTTCTTT
V gene: TRBV29-1; D gene: -; J gene: TRBJ2-7; clone size: many; CDR3 protein: CSVGDTSYEQYF; CDR3 DNA: TGCAGCGTTGGGGACACGTCCTACGAGCAGTACTTC
V gene: TRBV28; D gene: -; J gene: TRBJ2-5; clone size: few; CDR3 protein: CASNSLAQGAGTQYF; CDR3 DNA: TGTGCCAGCAACTCTTTGGCCCAGGGTGCAGGGACCCAGTACTTC
V gene: TRBV19; D gene: -; J gene: TRBJ2-5; clone size: many; CDR3 protein: CASSRGTKETQYF; CDR3 DNA: TGTGCCAGTAGCCGGGGGACGAAAGAGACCCAGTACTTC